This TCR beta chain was identified during a study of CD8 T cells in Susac syndrome. Germline assignment: CDR1 SQVTM and CDR2 ANQGSEA. The CDR3 contains 15 residues. V was cut by 3 bases and J by 2 bases, with 16 bases left in between. An amount of RNA that ranged from roughly 0.45 to 1 ug was reverse transcribed with random hexamers. The TCR beta CDR3 was amplified by immunoSEQ multiplex PCR across 54 Vbeta, 13 Jbeta. TCRdb called the immunoSEQ multiplex PCR reads again in MiXCR, with one record for every CDR3 protein. Of about 120,000 distinct CDR3 sequences listed, about nine tenths were seen once; the top ten hold 0.12%.

The sequence was obtained from a human donor in good health. The sequenced sample was CD8+ T cells from PBMCs. The V call is TRBV29-1, the J call TRBJ1-2; D is undetermined. CDR3 sequence: CSVELAIGLNYGYTF. DNA of the CDR3: TGCAGCGTTGAGTTGGCCATCGGTTTAAACTATGGCTACACCTTC. Supplemented by reference TRBV29-1 and TRBJ1-2, the full variable domain reads SAVISQKPSRDICQRGTSLTIQCQVDSQVTMMFWYRQQPGQSLTLIATANQGSEATYESGFVIDKFPISRPNLTFSTLTVSNMSPEDSSIYLCSVELAIGLNYGYTFGSGTRLTVV.